The next 17 T cell receptor beta chains were all read from a single sample in a study of T-cell reconstitution after alpha-beta-depleted transplantation in children. Unique molecular identifiers were used to barcode this TCRbeta library. TCRdb fed the PCR reads into MiXCR, producing one record per CDR3 protein. This table has 750,000 to 950,000 distinct CDR3 sequences, approximately 15% appearing once. The source material was PBMCs, mostly from graft donor cells, sampled 360 days after TCRalphabeta/CD19-depleted stem cell transplant. The receptors come from a male patient younger than 18 who had a stem cell transplant for acute lymphoblastic leukemia, so the T cells may come from the graft donor.

The table lists this clonotype with a few counts. This sequence joins TRBV18 and TRBJ2-5; the match to TRBD1 covers 7 bases. Germline V lookup: CDR1 KGHSH, CDR2 LQKENI. With 1 base clipped from V and 6 bases from J, the junction kept 11 bases outside the gene matches. The CDR3 is 16 residues long. The CDR3 loop is CASSPRSRQGSKTQYF. Here the CDR3 DNA reads TGTGCCAGCTCACCACGTAGCCGACAGGGTTCGAAGACCCAGTACTTC.

This clonotype occurred many times. The chain employs TRBV12-3 or TRBV12-4 and TRBJ2-1; D call uncertain. The CDR3 loop spans 13 amino acids. The V gene lost 4 bases and the J gene lost 0 bases, with 4 bases spanning the gap. The CDR3 here is CASSWGSYNEQFF. CDR3 in DNA: TGTGCCAGCAGTTGGGGCTCCTACAATGAGCAGTTCTTC.

The gene calls are TRBV12-3 or TRBV12-4 and TRBJ2-7, with D possibly being TRBD1 (5 bases). V lost 3 bases and J 4 bases, leaving 16 bases between the germline ends. This CDR3 is built from 15 residues. The CDR3 sequence is CASSFVMGQPYEQYF. In DNA form, the CDR3 reads TGTGCCAGCAGTTTTGTCATGGGGCAGCCATACGAGCAGTACTTC.

This rearrangement joins TRBV10-1 to TRBJ2-2; TRBD1 agrees at 8 bases. The V gene's germline CDR1 is WNHNN and CDR2 SYGVQD (reference sequence). Trimming at V came to 2 bases and at J to 7 bases, leaving 15 bases not matched to a gene. This CDR3 contains 18 residues. The CDR3 nucleotides are TGCGCCAGCAGTGAGCCCCGGCCGGACAGGGTCTGGTACGGGGAGCTGTTTTTT. Amino acids: CASSEPRPDRVWYGELFF.

This clonotype has just a few counts. The chain employs TRBV21-1 and TRBJ1-2. TRBV21-1 is annotated as a pseudogene. The CDR3 has 13 residues. CDR3 residues: CASSQSGAYGYTF. The CDR3 bases are TGTGCCAGCAGCCAGTCCGGGGCCTATGGCTACACCTTC.

This chain connects TRBV5-1 to TRBJ2-1; 13 positions match TRBD2. Germline CDR1 and CDR2: SGHRS and YFSETQ. The CDR3 loop spans 16 amino acids. V dropped 4 bases and J dropped 9; count of bases not matched to a gene: 10. The CDR3 protein is CASSPTTSGRTIEQFF. CDR3 DNA sequence: TGCGCCAGCAGCCCGACGACTAGCGGGAGGACGATTGAGCAGTTCTTC.

J is TRBJ2-1 and V is TRBV12-3 or TRBV12-4; 8 bases agree with TRBD1. The trim removed 7 bases at V and 5 bases at J, leaving 10 bases unmatched. The CDR3 is 15 amino acids. The CDR3 DNA reads TGTGCCAGCATTGATCGGGACAGGAAAAACAATGAGCAGTTCTTC. Translating gives CASIDRDRKNNEQFF.

The table lists this clonotype with many counts. The J gene is TRBJ2-7, the V gene TRBV27; D not resolved. Trimming removed 8 bases at V and 0 bases at J, with 8 bases between. This CDR3 contains 12 residues. CDR1 is MNHEY and CDR2 is SMNVEV in the germline V gene (reference sequence). The CDR3 DNA sequence: TGTGCCAGCTCCTCCTTCTCCTACGAGCAGTACTTC. It translates to CASSSFSYEQYF.

This clonotype was seen more than once but under ten times. The chain has TRBV29-1 and TRBJ1-4, with TRBD1 identical over 7 bases. From germline, CDR1 is SQVTM and CDR2 ANQGSEA. This CDR3 spans 13 amino acids. With V trimmed by 8 bases and J by 2 bases, 5 bases remained unmatched. CDR3 nucleotide sequence: TGCAGCATACAAGGGGGCACTAATGAAAAACTGTTTTTT. This codes for CSIQGGTNEKLFF.

V gene TRBV20-1 combines with J gene TRBJ2-1; D unclear. The V end was cut by 8 bases, the J end by 5 bases, with 10 bases between. The CDR3 is 11 amino acids. The V gene's germline CDR1 is DFQATT and CDR2 SNEGSKA (reference sequence). The DNA of the CDR3 is TGCAGTCTCCGAAGCGACAATGAGCAGTTCTTC. It encodes CSLRSDNEQFF.

The J gene is TRBJ2-7, the V gene TRBV4-1; 9 bases match TRBD2. Germline trimming cut 0 bases from V and 1 base from J; bases unmatched to any gene: 10. Germline V gene sequence: CDR1 MGHRA, CDR2 YSYEKL. The CDR3 is 18 residues long. The CDR3 loop reads CASSQDRGLAGRSYEQYF. The CDR3 nucleotides are TGCGCCAGCAGCCAAGATCGAGGGCTAGCGGGACGATCCTACGAGCAGTACTTC.

This clonotype occurred a few times. The chain uses TRBV29-1 and TRBJ2-7, with a tentative D call TRBD2 (6 bases). The V and J ends lost 2 bases and 7 bases respectively, with 15 bases between them. The CDR3 length is 13 residues. The V gene's germline CDR1 is SQVTM and CDR2 ANQGSEA. CDR3 bases: TGCAGCGTTGAAAGGCAGCCAGGAGGGGAGCAGTACTTC. This codes for CSVERQPGGEQYF.

This clonotype was picked up a small number of times. The chain recombines TRBV11-2 with TRBJ2-3; D may match TRBD1 or TRBD2 (5 bases each). V lost 3 bases, J lost 2 bases, and 12 bases lay in between. Per the germline V gene, CDR1 is SGHAT and CDR2 is FQNNGV. The CDR3 totals 15 residues. DNA for the CDR3: TGTGCCAGCAGCTTCCTCTCCGGGACCACAGATACGCAGTATTTT. It translates to CASSFLSGTTDTQYF.

This chain joins TRBV12-3 or TRBV12-4 and TRBJ1-3; D unclear. V gave up 0 bases and J gave up 1 base, with 16 bases separating them. This CDR3 has 18 amino acids. In DNA, the CDR3 is TGTGCCAGCAGTTTAGCTTCTCTAGTTGAGGAGTCTGGAAACACCATATATTTT. Its translation: CASSLASLVEESGNTIYF.

This clonotype has a handful of counts. The rearrangement uses TRBV9 and TRBJ1-3, with D uncertain. The V gene's germline CDR1 is SGDLS and CDR2 YYNGEE. The CDR3 spans 11 residues. Trimming took off 0 bases at V and 13 bases at J, with 8 bases between the two ends. Here the CDR3 reads CASSVGVLIYF. As DNA, the CDR3 is TGTGCCAGCAGCGTAGGTGTACTGATATATTTT.

Only a few counts were recorded for this clonotype. An end of the junction does not agree with germline; a read error may underlie this. The chain recombines TRBV5-1 with TRBJ2-1; 8 bases map to TRBD2. Germline loops: CDR1 SGHRS, CDR2 YFSETQ. The CDR3 runs to 17 residues. CDR3 bases: TGCGCCAGCAGCTTGGTGCCGGGAGGGGGTTCCTACAAGGAGCAGTTCTTC. Translating gives CASSLVPGGGSYKEQFF. Based on the CDR3 plus reference TRBV5-1 and TRBJ2-1, the full variable domain is KAGVTQTPRYLIKTRGQQVTLSCSPISGHRSVSWYQQTPGQGLQFLFEYFSETQRNKGNFPGRFSGRQFSNSRSEMNVSTLELGDSALYLCASSLVPGGGSYKEQFFGPGTRLTVL.

This clonotype was seen a few times. The rearrangement uses TRBV12-3 or TRBV12-4 and TRBJ2-3; either TRBD1 or TRBD2 may supply D (5 bases each). Trimming stripped 6 bases from V and 5 bases from J, with 9 bases between. This CDR3 contains 12 residues. The CDR3 protein is CASSQGEDTQYF. The CDR3 coding sequence is TGTGCCAGCAGCCAGGGAGAAGATACGCAGTATTTT.